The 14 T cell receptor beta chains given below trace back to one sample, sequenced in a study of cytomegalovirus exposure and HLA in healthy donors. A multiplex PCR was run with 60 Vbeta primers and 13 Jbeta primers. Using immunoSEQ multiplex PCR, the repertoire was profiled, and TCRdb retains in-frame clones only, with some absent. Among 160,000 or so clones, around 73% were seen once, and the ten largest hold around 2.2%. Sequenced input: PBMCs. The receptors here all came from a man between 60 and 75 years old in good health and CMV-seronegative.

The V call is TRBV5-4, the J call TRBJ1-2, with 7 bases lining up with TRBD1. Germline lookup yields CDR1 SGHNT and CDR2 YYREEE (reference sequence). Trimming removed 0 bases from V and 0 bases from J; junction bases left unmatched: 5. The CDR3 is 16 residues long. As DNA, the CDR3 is TGTGCCAGCAGCTTGGATAGCGGGACAGCTAACTATGGCTACACCTTC. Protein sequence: CASSLDSGTANYGYTF.

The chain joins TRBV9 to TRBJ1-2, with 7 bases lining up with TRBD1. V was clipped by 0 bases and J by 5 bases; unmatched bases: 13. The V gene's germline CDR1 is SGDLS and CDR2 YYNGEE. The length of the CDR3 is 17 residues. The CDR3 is CASSVGVGQNAIYGYTF. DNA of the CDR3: TGTGCCAGCAGCGTAGGTGTGGGACAGAATGCAATTTATGGCTACACCTTC. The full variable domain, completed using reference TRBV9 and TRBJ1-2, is DSGVTQTPKHLITATGQRVTLRCSPRSGDLSVYWYQQSLDQGLQFLIQYYNGEERAKGNILERFSAQQFPDLHSELNLSSLELGDSALYFCASSVGVGQNAIYGYTFGSGTRLTVV.

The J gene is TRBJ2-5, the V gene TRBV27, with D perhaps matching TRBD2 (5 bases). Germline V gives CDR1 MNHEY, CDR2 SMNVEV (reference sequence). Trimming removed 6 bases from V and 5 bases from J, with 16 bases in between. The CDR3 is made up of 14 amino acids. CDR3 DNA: TGTGCCAGCAGCCCCGGGATCGGCGGGGAGACCCAGTACTTC. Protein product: CASSPGIGGETQYF.

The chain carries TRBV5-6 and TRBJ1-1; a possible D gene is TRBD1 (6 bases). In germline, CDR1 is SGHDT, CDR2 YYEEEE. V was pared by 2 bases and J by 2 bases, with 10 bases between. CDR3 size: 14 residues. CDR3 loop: CASSFSRGNTEAFF. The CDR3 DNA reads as TGTGCCAGCAGCTTCTCCAGGGGAAACACTGAAGCTTTCTTT. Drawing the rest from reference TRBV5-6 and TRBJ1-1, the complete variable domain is DAGVTQSPTHLIKTRGQQVTLRCSPKSGHDTVSWYQQALGQGPQFIFQYYEEEERQRGNFPDRFSGHQFPNYSSELNVNALLLGDSALYLCASSFSRGNTEAFFGQGTRLTVV.

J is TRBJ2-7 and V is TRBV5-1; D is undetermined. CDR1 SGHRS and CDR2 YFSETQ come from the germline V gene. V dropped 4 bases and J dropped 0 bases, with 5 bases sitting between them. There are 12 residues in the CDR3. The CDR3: CASSPSSYEQYF. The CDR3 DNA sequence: TGCGCCAGCAGCCCGAGCTCCTACGAGCAGTACTTC.

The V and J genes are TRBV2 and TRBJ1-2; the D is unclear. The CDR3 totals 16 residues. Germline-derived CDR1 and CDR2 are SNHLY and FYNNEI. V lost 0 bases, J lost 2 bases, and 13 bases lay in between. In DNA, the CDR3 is TGTGCCAGCAGTGAAGCAGGTCGGGTGGAGAACTATGGCTACACCTTC. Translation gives CASSEAGRVENYGYTF.

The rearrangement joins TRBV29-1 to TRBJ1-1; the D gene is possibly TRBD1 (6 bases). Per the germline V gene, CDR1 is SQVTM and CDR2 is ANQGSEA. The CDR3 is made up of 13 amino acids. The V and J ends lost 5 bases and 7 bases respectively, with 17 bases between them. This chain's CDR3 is CSVPSGTNFEAFF. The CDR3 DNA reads TGCAGCGTTCCATCCGGGACAAACTTTGAAGCTTTCTTT.

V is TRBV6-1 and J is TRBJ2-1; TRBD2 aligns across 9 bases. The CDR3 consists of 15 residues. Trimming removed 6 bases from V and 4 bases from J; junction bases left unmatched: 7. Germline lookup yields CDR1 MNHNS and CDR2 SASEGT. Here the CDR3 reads CASRPFAGGYNEQFF. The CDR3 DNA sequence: TGTGCCAGCAGGCCTTTCGCGGGAGGGTACAATGAGCAGTTCTTC.

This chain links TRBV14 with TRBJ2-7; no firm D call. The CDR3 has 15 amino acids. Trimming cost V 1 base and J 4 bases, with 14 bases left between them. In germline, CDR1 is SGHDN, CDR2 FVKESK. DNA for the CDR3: TGTGCCAGCAGCCAAGTCGGTCTAGGTTTTTACGAGCAGTACTTC. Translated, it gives CASSQVGLGFYEQYF.

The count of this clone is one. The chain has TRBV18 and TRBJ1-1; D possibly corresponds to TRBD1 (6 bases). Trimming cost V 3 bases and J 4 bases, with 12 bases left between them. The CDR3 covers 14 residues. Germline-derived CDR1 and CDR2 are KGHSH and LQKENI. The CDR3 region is CASSPKGGSTEAFF. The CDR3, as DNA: TGTGCCAGCTCACCCAAGGGGGGGAGCACTGAAGCTTTCTTT.

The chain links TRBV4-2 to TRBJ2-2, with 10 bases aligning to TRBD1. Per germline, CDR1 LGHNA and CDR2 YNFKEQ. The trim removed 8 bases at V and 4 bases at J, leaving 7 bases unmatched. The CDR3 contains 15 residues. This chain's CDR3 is CASHKGQGVTGELFF. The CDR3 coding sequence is TGTGCCAGCCATAAAGGACAGGGGGTCACCGGGGAGCTGTTTTTT.

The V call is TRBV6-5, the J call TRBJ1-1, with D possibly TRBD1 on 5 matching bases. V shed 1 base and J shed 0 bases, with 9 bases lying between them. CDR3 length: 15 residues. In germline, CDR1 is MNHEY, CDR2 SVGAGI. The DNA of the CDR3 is TGTGCCAGCAGTTACTTTGACAGCATGAACACTGAAGCTTTCTTT. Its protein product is CASSYFDSMNTEAFF.

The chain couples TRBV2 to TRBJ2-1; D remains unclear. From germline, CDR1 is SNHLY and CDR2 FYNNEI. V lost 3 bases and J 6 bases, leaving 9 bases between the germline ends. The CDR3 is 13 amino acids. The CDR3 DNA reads TGTGCCAGCAGTGATCCCTACCCCAATGAGCAGTTCTTC. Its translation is CASSDPYPNEQFF.

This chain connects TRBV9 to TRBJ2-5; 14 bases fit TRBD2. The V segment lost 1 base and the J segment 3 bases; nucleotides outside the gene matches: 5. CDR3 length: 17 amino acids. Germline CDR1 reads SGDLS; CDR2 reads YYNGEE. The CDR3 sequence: CASSVSPGLAGEETQYF. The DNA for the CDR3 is TGTGCCAGCAGCGTATCTCCGGGACTAGCGGGAGAAGAGACCCAGTACTTC.